This note documents a single T cell receptor (beta chain) sequence. Trimming cost V 6 bases and J 8 bases, with 14 bases left between them. There are 13 residues in the CDR3. Germline V gene sequence: CDR1 KGHSH, CDR2 LQKENI. This record comes from a study of blood T cell repertoires in COVID-19. Whole-study context: PBMCs, B-cell-depleted T cells, or T cells were the source of the cDNA or gDNA that made up the material.

TCRdb's table, derived via immunoSEQ multiplex PCR, lists solely in-frame clones and lacks some. The sample contains 150,000 to 170,000 clones, about 88% of which appear only once. This TCR was recovered from an older woman with COVID-19, enrolled during active disease. The sample consisted of peripheral blood. The chain uses TRBV18 and TRBJ2-1; maybe TRBD1 (6 bases). CDR3 DNA: TGTGCCAGCTCGGGGGCCCCCGGCGATGAGCAGTTCTTC. It translates to CASSGAPGDEQFF.